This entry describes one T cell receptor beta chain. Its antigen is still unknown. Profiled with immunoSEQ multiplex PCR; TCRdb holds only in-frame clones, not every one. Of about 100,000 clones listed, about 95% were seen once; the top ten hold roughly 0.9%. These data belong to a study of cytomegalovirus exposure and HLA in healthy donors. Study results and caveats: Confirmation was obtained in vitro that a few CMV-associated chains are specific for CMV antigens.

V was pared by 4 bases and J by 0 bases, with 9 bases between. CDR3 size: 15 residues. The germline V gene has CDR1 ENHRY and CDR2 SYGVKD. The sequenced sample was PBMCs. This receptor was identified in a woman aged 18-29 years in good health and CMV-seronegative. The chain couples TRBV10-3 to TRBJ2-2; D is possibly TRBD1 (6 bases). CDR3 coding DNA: TGTGCCATCAGTGGCACAGGGACGAACACCGGGGAGCTGTTTTTT. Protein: CAISGTGTNTGELFF.